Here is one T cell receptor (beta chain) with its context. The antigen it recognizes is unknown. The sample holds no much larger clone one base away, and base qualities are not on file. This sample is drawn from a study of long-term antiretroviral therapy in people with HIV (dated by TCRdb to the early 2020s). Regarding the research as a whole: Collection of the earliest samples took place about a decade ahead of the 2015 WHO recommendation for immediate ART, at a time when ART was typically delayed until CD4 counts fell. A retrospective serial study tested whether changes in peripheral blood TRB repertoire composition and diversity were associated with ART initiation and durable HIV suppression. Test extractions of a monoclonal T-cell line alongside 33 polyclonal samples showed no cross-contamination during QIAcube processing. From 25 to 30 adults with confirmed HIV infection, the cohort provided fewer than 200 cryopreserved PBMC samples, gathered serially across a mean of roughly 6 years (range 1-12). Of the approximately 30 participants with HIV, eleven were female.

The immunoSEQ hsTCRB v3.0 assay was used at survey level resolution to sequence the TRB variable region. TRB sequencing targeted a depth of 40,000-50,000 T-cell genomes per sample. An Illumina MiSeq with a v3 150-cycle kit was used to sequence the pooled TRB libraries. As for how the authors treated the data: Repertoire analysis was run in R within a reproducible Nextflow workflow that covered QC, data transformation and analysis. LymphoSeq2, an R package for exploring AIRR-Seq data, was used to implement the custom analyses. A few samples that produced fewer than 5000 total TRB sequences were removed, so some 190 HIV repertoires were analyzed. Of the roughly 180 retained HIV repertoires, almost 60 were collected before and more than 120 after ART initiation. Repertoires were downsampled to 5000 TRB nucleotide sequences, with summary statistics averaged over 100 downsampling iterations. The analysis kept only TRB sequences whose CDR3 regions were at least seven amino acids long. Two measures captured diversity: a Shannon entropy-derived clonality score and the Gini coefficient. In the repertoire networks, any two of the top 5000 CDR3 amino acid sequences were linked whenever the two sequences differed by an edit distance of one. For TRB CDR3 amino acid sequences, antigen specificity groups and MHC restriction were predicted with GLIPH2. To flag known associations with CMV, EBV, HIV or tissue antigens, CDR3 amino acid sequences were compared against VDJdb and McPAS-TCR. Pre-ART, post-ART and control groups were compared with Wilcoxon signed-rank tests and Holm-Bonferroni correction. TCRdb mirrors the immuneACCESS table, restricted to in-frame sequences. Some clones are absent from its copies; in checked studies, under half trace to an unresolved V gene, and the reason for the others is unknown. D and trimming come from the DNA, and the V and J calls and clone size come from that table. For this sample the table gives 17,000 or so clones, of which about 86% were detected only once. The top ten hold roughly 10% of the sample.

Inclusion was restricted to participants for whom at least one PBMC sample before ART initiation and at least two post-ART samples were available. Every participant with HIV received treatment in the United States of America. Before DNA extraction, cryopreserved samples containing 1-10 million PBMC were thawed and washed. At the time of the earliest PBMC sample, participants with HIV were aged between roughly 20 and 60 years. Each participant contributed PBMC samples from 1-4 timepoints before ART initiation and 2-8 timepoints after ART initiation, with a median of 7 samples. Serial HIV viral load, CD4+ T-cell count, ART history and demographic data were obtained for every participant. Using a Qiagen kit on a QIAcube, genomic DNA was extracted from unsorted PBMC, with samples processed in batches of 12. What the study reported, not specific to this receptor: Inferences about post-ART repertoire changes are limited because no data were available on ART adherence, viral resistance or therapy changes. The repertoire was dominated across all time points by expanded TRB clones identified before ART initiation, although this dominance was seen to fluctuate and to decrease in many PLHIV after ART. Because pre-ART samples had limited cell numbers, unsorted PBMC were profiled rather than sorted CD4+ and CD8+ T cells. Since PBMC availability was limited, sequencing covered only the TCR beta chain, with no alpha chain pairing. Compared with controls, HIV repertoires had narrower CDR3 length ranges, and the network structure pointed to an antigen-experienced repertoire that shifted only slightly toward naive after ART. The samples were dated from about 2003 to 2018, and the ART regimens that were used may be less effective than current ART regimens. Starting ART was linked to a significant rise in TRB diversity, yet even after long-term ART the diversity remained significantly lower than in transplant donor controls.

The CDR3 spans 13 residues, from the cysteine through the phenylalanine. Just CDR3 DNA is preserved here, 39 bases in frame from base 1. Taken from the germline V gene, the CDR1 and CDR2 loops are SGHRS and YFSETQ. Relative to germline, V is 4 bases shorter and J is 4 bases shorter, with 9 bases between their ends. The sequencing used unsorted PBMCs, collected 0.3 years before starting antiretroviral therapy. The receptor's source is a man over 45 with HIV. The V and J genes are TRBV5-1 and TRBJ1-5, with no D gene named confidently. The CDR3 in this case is CASSPDGNQPQHF. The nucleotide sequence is TGCGCCAGCAGCCCAGACGGGAATCAGCCCCAGCATTTT.